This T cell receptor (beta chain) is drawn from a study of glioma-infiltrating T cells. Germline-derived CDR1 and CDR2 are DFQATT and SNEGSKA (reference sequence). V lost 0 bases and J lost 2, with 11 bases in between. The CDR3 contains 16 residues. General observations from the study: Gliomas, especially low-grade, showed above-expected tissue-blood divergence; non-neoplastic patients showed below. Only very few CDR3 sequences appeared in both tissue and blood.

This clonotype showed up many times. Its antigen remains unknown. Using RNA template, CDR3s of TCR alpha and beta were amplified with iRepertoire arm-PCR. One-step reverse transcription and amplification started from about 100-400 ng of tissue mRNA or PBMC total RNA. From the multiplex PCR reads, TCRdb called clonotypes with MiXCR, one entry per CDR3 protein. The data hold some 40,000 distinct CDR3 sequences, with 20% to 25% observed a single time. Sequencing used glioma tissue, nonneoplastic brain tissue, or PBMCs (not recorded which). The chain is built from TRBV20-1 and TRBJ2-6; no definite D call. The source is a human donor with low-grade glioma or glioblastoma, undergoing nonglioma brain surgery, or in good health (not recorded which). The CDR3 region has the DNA TGCAGTGCTAGAGATCTCTTGGCAGCTGGGGCCAACGTCCTGACTTTC. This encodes CSARDLLAAGANVLTF.